The clone carrying this T cell receptor beta chain came up many times. The antigen remains undetermined. CDR1 MDHEN and CDR2 SYDVKM come from the germline V gene. This CDR3 comprises 15 residues. The junction had 11 bases not matched to a gene; V was cut back by 5 bases and J by 10 bases. Template material for amplifying TCR beta CDR3 regions consisted of RNA transcripts. Initially, a first-round RT-PCR of the TCR CDR3 employed the HTBI primer set. TCRdb reprocessed the multiplex PCR reads via MiXCR and lists one record per CDR3 protein. The sample lists fewer than 850,000 distinct CDR3 sequences, 15% to 20% occurring once. Clinical symptoms, serum thyroxine and TRAb, thyroid ultrasound and orbital computed tomography together formed the diagnostic basis. An approximately 10 ml volume of fresh peripheral blood provided the PBMCs. The entry originates in a study of T cells in Graves' hyperthyroidism and ophthalmopathy. Overall study context: Blood was drawn when the patient was first diagnosed and still untreated. The study, taken as a whole, reports: In blood, most of the thyroid clonotypes expanded above 0.001 were also present.

Sequences were obtained from blood. The chain uses TRBV28 and TRBJ1-6, with TRBD1 matching 7 bases. This clonotype was obtained from a man between 50 and 59 years old with Graves' hyperthyroidism. The CDR3: CASSPYRGQGSPLHF. CDR3 nucleotide sequence: TGTGCCAGCAGTCCTTACAGGGGACAAGGGTCACCCCTCCACTTT.